This T cell receptor beta chain originates from a study of shared clonotypes between healthy human individuals (dated by TCRdb to 2019 to 2021). About the study as a whole: The cohort included three men and a couple of women between 18 and 49 years of age. Per donor, three plates each were used for CD4 naive and CD4 memory, two for CD8 naive, and one for CD8 memory. Between about 0.9 and 8.9 billion PBMCs per donor were obtained by leukapheresis. The study deeply sequenced blood TCR repertoires of about 5 healthy adults to estimate repertoire size and the extent of clonotype sharing between individuals. To increase sequencing depth and limit assay-specific biases, different laboratories used diverse techniques to prepare libraries and sequence TCR repertoires.

Healthy HIV-negative adults with no recently reported acute infections or vaccinations were included as donors. All donors were Caucasian adults living in Nashville, Tennessee, USA. CD4+ T cells were enriched by magnetic negative selection; naive cells were then positively selected on CD45RA, and the negative fraction formed the memory subset. Blood was collected by leukapheresis, and PBMCs were isolated by Ficoll-Histopaque density gradient centrifugation and then cryopreserved in liquid nitrogen vapor phase. Analytical flow cytometry was used to check the purity and quantity of every magnetically sorted T cell population. Genomic DNA was isolated from each sorted fraction and quantified by UV absorbance on a Nanodrop 2000c. As concerns this clone: Its antigen has not been determined. No base qualities exist here, and no much larger clone lies one base off it.

What the study reported, not specific to this receptor: Incomplete sequencing was indicated by rarefaction of sorted-subset datasets, despite the large sequencing depth. Compared with non-shared clonotypes, the clonotypes found in all four sorted-subset donors had higher generation probabilities. Pairwise subsampling indicated that sequencing depth was expected to affect the degree of clonotype sharing among donors. Estimated clonotype richness was generally larger for naive than for memory subsets. Because the study included a small number of donors, the genetic and exposure-history diversity represented was limited. Across a handful of donors, 5% to 6% of naive CD4, over 3% of naive CD8, approximately 2.5% of memory CD4, and 0.4% of memory CD8 clonotypes were shared. Sampling was restricted to blood, and TCR repertoires in tissue are likely to differ from TCR repertoires in blood.

Using the deep immunoSEQ assay, TCR CDR3 regions were amplified from genomic DNA by multiplex PCR. For each cell subset, the extracted genomic DNA was distributed evenly across all wells of several immunoSEQ 96-well plates, and each plate served as one replicate. Each replicate PCR for sorted subsets received roughly 0.2 ug genomic DNA, equal to about 29,000 T cell genomes. Purified libraries were quantified with a Qubit 3.0 fluorometer, sized on a Bioanalyzer 2100, and re-quantified with the KAPA Library Quantification kit. A separate single-read 150-cycle Illumina NextSeq 550 flow cell was used to sequence each immunoSEQ 96-well plate. As for the authors' bioinformatics: Because the immunoSEQ output included only junctional sequences and no quality scores, the filtering could not be the same as the filtering used for full-length reads. To assign V/J genes and CDR3, sequences were annotated using PyIR, a Python wrapper for IgBLAST v1.9, with IMGT germline references. Reads were filtered out if the reads had weak V/J assignments (E-value above 1e-6), no CDR3, stop codons, out-of-frame junctions, or ambiguous translated residues. A V3J clonotype was defined by an identical inferred V gene, J gene, and CDR3 amino acid sequence. To compute the percentage overlap between repertoires, the number of shared unique clonotypes was divided by the size of the smaller repertoire. Three approaches were used to assess repertoire richness: RTK rarefaction, the Chao1 estimator, and Recon v2.1 estimates of unobserved clonotypes. For all TCRbeta clonotypes obtained by the gDNA method from several donors, generation probabilities were computed with OLGA. In TCRdb, the immuneACCESS table is reduced to in-frame sequences with V and J assigned. These tables do not hold every clone; where another copy was compared, an unresolved V gene accounts for under half, and the others remain unexplained. D and trimming were read from the DNA, whereas the V and J calls and clone size are those reported in that table. Across this sample there are roughly 530,000 clones, with approximately 95% seen only once. The top ten hold about 0.064% of the sample.

The clonotype originates from a woman aged 25 to 39 in good health. Source material: naive CD4+ T cells sorted from blood. The cell subset or site label of this sample denotes: CD45RA+ positively selected.

The CDR3 here reads CASTWRDTQYF. The sequenced DNA: TGTGCCAGCACGTGGCGTGATACGCAGTATTTT. Recombination connected TRBV2 to TRBJ2-3; the D segment cannot be called with confidence. The junction carries 8 bases between V and J, which are trimmed by 7 bases and 6 bases respectively. The germline V gene gives CDR1 as SNHLY and CDR2 as FYNNEI. The CDR3 numbers 11 residues from cysteine through phenylalanine. The retained sequence is limited to the CDR3, 33 bases, with the frame set at the first base.